The 17 T cell receptor beta chains below come from one sample, sequenced in a study of shared clonotypes between healthy human individuals. Naive CD8 cells lacked CD45RO and underwent positive selection for CCR7, leaving out terminally differentiated effector memory CD45RA+ cells. Here immunoSEQ multiplex PCR was the method, and the copy in TCRdb shows in-frame clones only, minus some. The repertoire holds 760,000 or so clones, with 90% to 97% as singletons. Sample: naive CD8+ T cells sorted from blood. The source of these receptors is a man between 25 and 39 years old in good health.

The CDR3 loop is CASSHRDEAFF. CDR3 coding DNA: TGTGCCAGCAGCCACCGGGATGAAGCTTTCTTT. V usage is TRBV5-4 and J usage is TRBJ1-1; D unclear. Looked up from germline, CDR1 is SGHNT and CDR2 is YYREEE (reference sequence). V lost 4 bases, J lost 7 bases, and 8 bases lay in between. There are 11 residues in the CDR3.

This rearrangement joins TRBV14 to TRBJ2-7; 9 bases map to TRBD1. Germline values: CDR1 SGHDN, CDR2 FVKESK. J was trimmed by 2 bases and V by 4 bases; bases with no gene match: 6. This CDR3 spans 15 amino acids. CDR3 in DNA: TGTGCCAGCAGCCCCCGGACAGGGGATGCCTACGAGCAGTACTTC. This codes for CASSPRTGDAYEQYF. The full variable domain, its missing parts supplied by reference TRBV14 and TRBJ2-7, is EAGVTQFPSHSVIEKGQTVTLRCDPISGHDNLYWYRRVMGKEIKFLLHFVKESKQDESGMPNNRFLAERTGGTYSTLKVQPAELEDSGVYFCASSPRTGDAYEQYFGPGTRLTVT.

This clone was picked up many times. The chain carries TRBV7-9 and TRBJ1-4; 8 bases match TRBD1. V dropped 3 bases and J dropped 6; count of bases not matched to a gene: 3. Germline CDR1 reads SEHNR; CDR2 reads FQNEAQ (reference sequence). The CDR3 runs 14 residues. The CDR3 here is CASSFGTGDEKLFF. The CDR3, as DNA: TGTGCCAGCAGCTTCGGGACAGGAGATGAAAAACTGTTTTTT.

The chain's CDR3 is CSVEELKGQDSTDTQYF. CDR3 nucleotides: TGCAGCGTTGAAGAGTTAAAGGGACAGGATAGCACAGATACGCAGTATTTT. The chain couples TRBV29-1 to TRBJ2-3; 8 bases are a match to TRBD1. Unmatched junction bases numbered 8, after V lost 0 bases and J lost 0 bases. CDR3 size: 17 residues. Per the germline V gene, CDR1 is SQVTM and CDR2 is ANQGSEA.

V gene TRBV7-2 combines with J gene TRBJ1-2; no definite D call. CDR1 is SGHTA, CDR2 FQGNSA, per germline. V shed 0 bases and J shed 6 bases, with 17 bases lying between them. The CDR3 runs to 16 residues. The CDR3 reads CASSLAGLLRNDGYTF. CDR3 nucleotides: TGTGCCAGCAGCTTAGCGGGTCTGCTTAGGAACGATGGCTACACCTTC.

The rearrangement joins TRBV19 to TRBJ2-7; 11 bases agree with TRBD2. CDR3 length: 14 residues. Germline V gives CDR1 LNHDA, CDR2 SQIVND (reference sequence). The ends lost 3 bases at V and 5 bases at J; junction bases unmatched: 3. The CDR3 protein is CASSIQLAGDEQYF. The CDR3 nucleotides are TGTGCCAGTAGTATCCAACTAGCGGGAGACGAGCAGTACTTC.

This sequence joins TRBV11-2 and TRBJ2-2, with D unclear. V lost 4 bases and J lost 4, with 16 bases in between. Germline values: CDR1 SGHAT, CDR2 FQNNGV. CDR3 length equals 16 residues. CDR3 coding DNA: TGTGCCAGCAGCTCGCGAGAGGAATCGGCCACCGGGGAGCTGTTTTTT. This gives the protein CASSSREESATGELFF.

This clone was seen only once. This CDR3 is CASSQIKQGNEQFF. CDR3 DNA: TGCGCCAGCAGCCAGATAAAACAGGGGAATGAGCAGTTCTTC. This rearrangement joins TRBV4-3 to TRBJ2-1, with TRBD1 identical over 7 bases. V lost 3 bases to trimming and J lost 7 bases; unmatched junction nucleotides: 6. Germline V gene data show CDR1 as LGHNA and CDR2 as YSLEER. The CDR3 runs 14 residues.

The chain links TRBV5-1 to TRBJ2-7, with 7 positions matching TRBD2. Germline values: CDR1 SGHRS, CDR2 YFSETQ. V gave up 2 bases and J gave up 4 bases; unmatched junction bases: 9. The CDR3 is 15 amino acids. DNA for the CDR3: TGCGCCAGCAGCTTTGGGAGGGCCGGGGATTACGAGCAGTACTTC. Protein: CASSFGRAGDYEQYF.

J is TRBJ2-7 and V is TRBV28; D is unresolved. Per the germline V gene, CDR1 is MDHEN and CDR2 is SYDVKM. V was shortened by 6 bases and J by 4 bases, with 16 bases between the two germline ends. The CDR3 contains 14 residues. CDR3 in DNA: TGTGCCAGCAGCCCCCCGAACGCCGGGTACGAGCAGTACTTC. Residues: CASSPPNAGYEQYF.

The gene calls are TRBV7-9 and TRBJ2-7, with TRBD2 identical over 8 bases. The CDR3 is made up of 14 amino acids. V lost 6 bases, J lost 5 bases, and 9 bases stayed unmatched. Germline values: CDR1 SEHNR, CDR2 FQNEAQ (reference sequence). DNA of the CDR3: TGTGCCAGCAGGAGCGGGAGTAGTTTAGACGAGCAGTACTTC. It specifies CASRSGSSLDEQYF.

The J gene is TRBJ2-7, the V gene TRBV6-5; D may match TRBD1 or TRBD2 (7 bases each). Looked up from germline, CDR1 is MNHEY and CDR2 is SVGAGI. V lost 2 bases and J 0 bases, leaving 14 bases between the germline ends. There are 16 residues in the CDR3. In DNA, the CDR3 is TGTGCCAGCAGTTACACAGGGGCGGGAGTCTCCTACGAGCAGTACTTC. This encodes CASSYTGAGVSYEQYF.

This chain uses TRBV5-4 with TRBJ2-7; D perhaps matches TRBD2 (5 bases). The CDR3 has 16 amino acids. CDR1 and CDR2 (germline): SGHNT, YYREEE (reference sequence). Trimming removed 0 bases from V and 3 bases from J, with 16 bases in between. The CDR3 DNA sequence: TGTGCCAGCAGCTTGGTCAGACGGGAAGAAATCTACGAGCAGTACTTC. Its protein is CASSLVRREEIYEQYF. Full variable domain (missing parts from reference TRBV5-4 and TRBJ2-7): ETGVTQSPTHLIKTRGQQVTLRCSSQSGHNTVSWYQQALGQGPQFIFQYYREEENGRGNFPPRFSGLQFPNYSSELNVNALELDDSALYLCASSLVRREEIYEQYFGPGTRLTVT.

The rearrangement uses TRBV6-5 and TRBJ2-7; possibly TRBD1 for D (5 bases). The length of the CDR3 is 13 residues. Deletions cut 2 bases from V and 6 bases from J, with 11 bases between. In germline, CDR1 is MNHEY, CDR2 SVGAGI. Written as DNA, the CDR3 is TGTGCCAGCAGTTACCAGGGCACGGGCGAGCAGTACTTC. Residues: CASSYQGTGEQYF.

The chain recombines TRBV7-3 with TRBJ1-1, with no clear D. The V gene's germline CDR1 is SGHTA and CDR2 FQGTGA. V lost 2 bases and J 5 bases, leaving 6 bases between the germline ends. CDR3 size: 12 residues. For the CDR3, the DNA is TGTGCCAGCAGCTTAGATCGGACTGAAGCTTTCTTT. Its translation: CASSLDRTEAFF.

Concerning this clone: Within the sample, other DNA sequences also encode this same CDR3. The chain combines TRBV29-1 with TRBJ2-1; D not resolved. The V and J ends lost 6 bases and 7 bases respectively, with 10 bases between them. Germline-derived CDR1 and CDR2 are SQVTM and ANQGSEA. The CDR3 loop spans 11 amino acids. Here the CDR3 DNA reads TGCAGCGTCGTCCGTGGTAATGAGCAGTTCTTC. Encoded protein: CSVVRGNEQFF.

V usage is TRBV9 and J usage is TRBJ2-1, with a possible D match to TRBD2 (6 bases). CDR1 is SGDLS, CDR2 YYNGEE, per germline. Trimming left V 4 bases short and J 12 bases short, with 26 bases between. The CDR3 sequence is 16 residues long. CDR3 loop: CASSPTGDPYSEGQFF. CDR3 nucleotide sequence: TGTGCCAGCAGCCCCACGGGGGACCCTTATTCGGAGGGGCAGTTCTTC.